The 8 T cell receptor beta chains presented below share a single source sample, sequenced in a study of technical replicates of blood from several donors. The assay was immunoSEQ multiplex PCR, and TCRdb's table has in-frame clones only and misses some. The sample holds around 100,000 clones, 95% seen once. The sample comprised T cells isolated from PBMCs. All receptors come from a human donor in good health.

J is TRBJ2-7 and V is TRBV28; the D gene is possibly TRBD2 (6 bases). Trimming took off 8 bases at V and 2 bases at J, with 13 bases between the two ends. This CDR3 is 13 amino acids long. Germline lookup yields CDR1 MDHEN and CDR2 SYDVKM. In nucleotides, the CDR3 is TGTGCCAGCTCCAGGGACTTCCCCTACGAGCAGTACTTC. The encoded protein is CASSRDFPYEQYF.

This clone was seen only once. The V call is TRBV27, the J call TRBJ1-2; 9 nucleotides agree with TRBD1. This CDR3 comprises 14 residues. Unmatched junction bases numbered 9, after V lost 5 bases and J lost 8 bases. Germline assignment: CDR1 MNHEY and CDR2 SMNVEV (reference sequence). CDR3 protein: CASSLRQGVRGYTF. The CDR3 DNA is TGTGCCAGCAGTCTGCGACAGGGGGTGAGGGGCTACACCTTC.

V usage is TRBV29-1 and J usage is TRBJ2-7, with 8 bases identical to TRBD1. Germline values: CDR1 SQVTM, CDR2 ANQGSEA. The trim removed 7 bases at V and 3 bases at J, leaving 8 bases unmatched. The CDR3 contains 13 residues. CDR3 loop: CSASGTGSYEQYF. CDR3 DNA: TGCAGCGCCTCCGGGACAGGAAGCTACGAGCAGTACTTC.

V and J are TRBV5-6 and TRBJ2-2; 7 positions agree with TRBD1. The CDR3 length is 13 residues. V lost 4 bases, J lost 6 bases, and 3 bases stayed unmatched. Germline values: CDR1 SGHDT, CDR2 YYEEEE. CDR3 coding DNA: TGTGCCAGCAGCATCACAGGGGCCGGGGAGCTGTTTTTT. This codes for CASSITGAGELFF.

The J gene is TRBJ1-3, the V gene TRBV5-1; D perhaps matches TRBD1 (6 bases). This CDR3 has 15 amino acids. Trimming shortened V by 4 bases and J by 6 bases, and 17 bases separated the two germline ends. Germline assignment: CDR1 SGHRS and CDR2 YFSETQ. DNA for the CDR3: TGCGCCAGCAGCGACGGGCAGGGGATAGCAAACACCATATATTTT. Translating gives CASSDGQGIANTIYF.

The V gene is TRBV4-3, the J gene TRBJ2-3; TRBD1 agrees at 7 bases. Looked up from germline, CDR1 is LGHNA and CDR2 is YSLEER. CDR3 length: 15 residues. J gave up 0 bases and V 4 bases, and 4 bases lay outside the gene matches. DNA for the CDR3: TGCGCCAGCAGCCGCTACAGGGGTAGCACAGATACGCAGTATTTT. It is translated as CASSRYRGSTDTQYF.

The chain recombines TRBV7-6 with TRBJ2-5; weak D call: TRBD1 (6 bases). V lost 4 bases and J lost 5, with 17 bases in between. Per the germline V gene, CDR1 is SGHVS and CDR2 is FNYEAQ. This CDR3 region has 15 residues. This CDR3 reads CASSSPGRGPETQYF. Here the CDR3 DNA reads TGTGCCAGCAGCTCCCCAGGCAGGGGTCCGGAGACCCAGTACTTC.

V and J are TRBV21-1 and TRBJ2-3; TRBD2 is the table's D call, not checked against the DNA. TRBV21-1 is a documented pseudogene. This CDR3 is 13 amino acids long. The CDR3 region is CASRAGGPDTQYF. As DNA, the CDR3 is TGTGCCAGCAGGGCGGGAGGGCCGGATACGCAGTATTTT.